The source of this T cell receptor beta chain is a study of prognosis after radiotherapy for stage I lung cancer. Study results and caveats: In patients with versus without metastases, TRBV and TRBJ gene usage reportedly differed.

The CDR3 is 13 amino acids. Trimming took 8 bases from V and 0 from J, leaving 10 bases between them. The patients, who had no history of other malignancies and had received no prior chemotherapy or radiotherapy, were all found to be node-negative on CT and PET/CT. This clonotype was detected many times. The target antigen is unknown. Two-round multiplex PCR amplified TCR beta CDR3 from genomic DNA. Each TRBV and TRBJ gene had its own primer in the first PCR round. TCRdb itself ran the multiplex PCR reads through MiXCR, one entry per CDR3 protein. The sample contains nearly 35,000 distinct CDR3 sequences, 25% to 40% of which appear only once.

The chain joins TRBV12-3 or TRBV12-4 to TRBJ1-1, with D unclear. This TCR was recovered from a donor aged 50 or older with non-small cell lung cancer. The sample was PBMCs, taken before or after stereotactic body radiation therapy (not recorded which). The CDR3, as DNA: TGTGCCAGCGGGCTTATTTTGAACACTGAAGCTTTCTTT. Translating it yields CASGLILNTEAFF.